A selection of T cell receptor beta chains follows, all from one sample in a study of cytomegalovirus exposure and HLA in healthy donors. Produced via immunoSEQ multiplex PCR; TCRdb's table is partial and in-frame only. The sample yields around 110,000 clones, 81% seen once. The sequenced material came from PBMCs. All receptors come from a woman between 25 and 40 years old in good health and CMV-seronegative. Both conserved end residues are part of each CDR3. D genes are given only for firm matches. Size is omitted from some rows. Given values are once, few, many or a class for expanded clones.

d_gene: -
j_gene: TRBJ2-1
abundance: -
v_gene: TRBV6-1
CDR3nt: TGTGCCAGCAACTACAACAATGAGCAGTTCTTC
CDR3aa: CASNYNNEQFF

d_gene: TRBD2
j_gene: TRBJ2-5
abundance: once
v_gene: TRBV5-1
CDR3nt: TGCGCCAGCAGCTTGGAGGCTAGCGGGGGGTATGAGACCCAGTACTTC
CDR3aa: CASSLEASGGYETQYF

d_gene: -
j_gene: TRBJ1-1
abundance: few
v_gene: TRBV7-9
CDR3nt: TGTTCCAGCAGCTTAGGCCAGGAACCTTTCTTT
CDR3aa: CSSSLGQEPFF

d_gene: -
j_gene: TRBJ1-2
abundance: -
v_gene: TRBV5-1
CDR3nt: TGCGCCAGCAGCCGCCAGGGGTATGGCTACACCTTC
CDR3aa: CASSRQGYGYTF

d_gene: -
j_gene: TRBJ1-6
abundance: -
v_gene: TRBV6-4
CDR3nt: TGTGCCAGCAGTGACTCGATCACGGATTCACCCCTCCACTTT
CDR3aa: CASSDSITDSPLHF

d_gene: -
j_gene: TRBJ1-1
abundance: -
v_gene: TRBV27
CDR3nt: TGTGCCAGCAGCAACGGACAGATGACTGAAGCTTTCTTT
CDR3aa: CASSNGQMTEAFF

d_gene: -
j_gene: TRBJ2-1
abundance: -
v_gene: TRBV7-2
CDR3nt: TGTGCCAGCAGCTCGGGAGAGGCGTGGAATGAGCAGTTCTTC
CDR3aa: CASSSGEAWNEQFF

d_gene: -
j_gene: TRBJ2-6
abundance: -
v_gene: TRBV7-9
CDR3nt: TGTTCCAGCAGCTTAGGGGTAGCCGAACTCTCTGGGGCCAACGTCCTGACTTTC
CDR3aa: CSSSLGVAELSGANVLTF

d_gene: TRBD2
j_gene: TRBJ2-5
abundance: -
v_gene: TRBV29-1
CDR3nt: TGCAGCGTCGCAAGACTAGCGGGGGGGAAAGAGACCCAGTACTTC
CDR3aa: CSVARLAGGKETQYF

d_gene: -
j_gene: TRBJ2-3
abundance: -
v_gene: TRBV25-1
CDR3nt: TGTGCCAGCCTATGGCCGCCTAGGAAATCTAGCACAGATACGCAGTATTTT
CDR3aa: CASLWPPRKSSTDTQYF

d_gene: -
j_gene: TRBJ2-1
abundance: -
v_gene: TRBV2
CDR3nt: TGTGCCAGCAGTGAAGGGGCGGGAAGCTACAATGAGCAGTTCTTC
CDR3aa: CASSEGAGSYNEQFF

d_gene: TRBD2
j_gene: TRBJ2-3
abundance: -
v_gene: TRBV13
CDR3nt: TGTGCCAGCAGCTTAAGAGCGGGAGGGCCACAAGATACGCAGTATTTT
CDR3aa: CASSLRAGGPQDTQYF

d_gene: -
j_gene: TRBJ2-7
abundance: -
v_gene: TRBV19
CDR3nt: TGTGACAGTAGAGCATACGAGGCCCTCGAGGCCGAGCAGTACTTC
CDR3aa: CDSRAYEALEAEQYF

d_gene: TRBD2
j_gene: TRBJ2-1
abundance: -
v_gene: TRBV7-7
CDR3nt: TGTGCCAGCAGCTTAGGAGCGGGGAGGGATGAGCAGTTCTTC
CDR3aa: CASSLGAGRDEQFF

d_gene: -
j_gene: TRBJ2-1
abundance: -
v_gene: TRBV7-9
CDR3nt: TGTGCCAGCAGCTCCACGAGCTCCTACAATGAGCAGTTCTTC
CDR3aa: CASSSTSSYNEQFF

d_gene: -
j_gene: TRBJ1-1
abundance: -
v_gene: TRBV27
CDR3nt: TGTGCCAGCAGTTTCCCCGGACAGCCTGAAGCTTTCTTT
CDR3aa: CASSFPGQPEAFF

d_gene: TRBD1
j_gene: TRBJ1-5
abundance: -
v_gene: TRBV19
CDR3nt: TGTGCCAGTAGGCTCCCAGGGGGAATGGGCAATCAGCCCCAGCATTTT
CDR3aa: CASRLPGGMGNQPQHF

d_gene: -
j_gene: TRBJ1-5
abundance: few
v_gene: TRBV10-3
CDR3nt: TGTGCCATCGGCCAGGGGTATCAGCCCCAGCATTTT
CDR3aa: CAIGQGYQPQHF

d_gene: TRBD2
j_gene: TRBJ2-1
abundance: -
v_gene: TRBV29-1
CDR3nt: TGCAGCGTTGGCGGGAGGGCCTACAATGAGCAGTTCTTC
CDR3aa: CSVGGRAYNEQFF

d_gene: TRBD1
j_gene: TRBJ1-2
abundance: -
v_gene: TRBV19
CDR3nt: TGTGCCAGTAGTACCGACAGGGGCCCGCTCTATGGCTACACCTTC
CDR3aa: CASSTDRGPLYGYTF

d_gene: TRBD1
j_gene: TRBJ2-3
abundance: -
v_gene: TRBV5-8
CDR3nt: TGTGCCAGCAGCTTGGTGGCAGGGGGTGGGACAGATACGCAGTATTTT
CDR3aa: CASSLVAGGGTDTQYF

d_gene: TRBD2
j_gene: TRBJ2-1
abundance: -
v_gene: TRBV27
CDR3nt: TGTGCCAGCAGTTTACCCACTAGCGGGAGGACGTCCTACAATGAGCAGTTCTTC
CDR3aa: CASSLPTSGRTSYNEQFF

d_gene: -
j_gene: TRBJ2-7
abundance: -
v_gene: TRBV5-6
CDR3nt: TGTGCCAGCAGCCACTCCTACGAGCAGTACTTC
CDR3aa: CASSHSYEQYF

d_gene: TRBD2
j_gene: TRBJ2-7
abundance: -
v_gene: TRBV5-5
CDR3nt: TGTGCCAGCAGCTTGAGGGCGGGAGGGGGATCCTACGAGCAGTACTTC
CDR3aa: CASSLRAGGGSYEQYF

d_gene: TRBD1
j_gene: TRBJ2-5
abundance: -
v_gene: TRBV27
CDR3nt: TGTGCCAGCAGTCCCGCCCGGCAGGGGGCAAAGACCCAGTACTTC
CDR3aa: CASSPARQGAKTQYF

d_gene: -
j_gene: TRBJ2-1
abundance: -
v_gene: TRBV27
CDR3nt: TGTGCCAGCAGTTTAGTGCTATCCTCCTACAATGAGCAGTTCTTC
CDR3aa: CASSLVLSSYNEQFF

d_gene: TRBD2
j_gene: TRBJ2-1
abundance: -
v_gene: TRBV5-4
CDR3nt: TGTGCCAGCAGCTTGGGCGGGAGGGCGAGCAATGAGCAGTTCTTC
CDR3aa: CASSLGGRASNEQFF

d_gene: -
j_gene: TRBJ1-2
abundance: -
v_gene: TRBV28
CDR3nt: TGTGCCAGCAGTCCCCTTGAGACAGCGCCGCGTGGCTACACCTTC
CDR3aa: CASSPLETAPRGYTF

d_gene: TRBD1
j_gene: TRBJ1-1
abundance: -
v_gene: TRBV7-9
CDR3nt: TGTGCCAGCAGCCCCAAAGGGACAGTGAACACTGAAGCTTTCTTT
CDR3aa: CASSPKGTVNTEAFF

d_gene: TRBD1
j_gene: TRBJ1-1
abundance: -
v_gene: TRBV7-9
CDR3nt: TGTGCCAGCAGCGTCGACAGGGGGCTTAACACTGAAGCTTTCTTT
CDR3aa: CASSVDRGLNTEAFF

d_gene: -
j_gene: TRBJ1-5
abundance: -
v_gene: TRBV6-1
CDR3nt: TGTGCCAGCAGTGAAGCCCGGGGAGCGAATCAGCCCCAGCATTTT
CDR3aa: CASSEARGANQPQHF

d_gene: -
j_gene: TRBJ2-1
abundance: once
v_gene: TRBV5-4
CDR3nt: TGTGCCAGCAGCTTGGGGAGGGGCGGGGCCAGACTCTACAATGAGCAGTTCTTC
CDR3aa: CASSLGRGGARLYNEQFF

d_gene: -
j_gene: TRBJ1-5
abundance: few
v_gene: TRBV5-1
CDR3nt: TGCGCCAGCAGCGAAGGACAGAGCAATCAGCCCCAGCATTTT
CDR3aa: CASSEGQSNQPQHF

d_gene: -
j_gene: TRBJ2-3
abundance: few
v_gene: TRBV28
CDR3nt: TGTGCCAGCAGTTTAGCCAGGGCAAGGGGGACAGATACGCAGTATTTT
CDR3aa: CASSLARARGTDTQYF

d_gene: TRBD2
j_gene: TRBJ2-1
abundance: -
v_gene: TRBV28
CDR3nt: TGTGCCAGCAGCCCAAGGCTAGCGGTAAACAATGAGCAGTTCTTC
CDR3aa: CASSPRLAVNNEQFF

d_gene: TRBD1
j_gene: TRBJ1-2
abundance: few
v_gene: TRBV5-4
CDR3nt: TGTGCCAGCAGCTTGAGAAGGGGGCCCTCCTCAGATGGCTACACCTTC
CDR3aa: CASSLRRGPSSDGYTF

d_gene: TRBD2
j_gene: TRBJ2-7
abundance: -
v_gene: TRBV13
CDR3nt: TGTGCCAGCAGCTCATCACTAGCGGGAATTTACGAGCAGTACTTC
CDR3aa: CASSSSLAGIYEQYF

d_gene: TRBD1
j_gene: TRBJ1-2
abundance: -
v_gene: TRBV27
CDR3nt: TGTGCCAGCAGCCTCACCGACAGGGACTATGGCTACACCTTC
CDR3aa: CASSLTDRDYGYTF

d_gene: -
j_gene: TRBJ2-2
abundance: -
v_gene: TRBV20-1
CDR3nt: TGCAGTGCCGGGTCCGAGGGGGAGCTGTTTTTT
CDR3aa: CSAGSEGELFF

d_gene: -
j_gene: TRBJ1-6
abundance: -
v_gene: TRBV5-1
CDR3nt: TGCGCCAGCAGCTTGGGACAGGCGACGAGCTCCTATAATTCACCCCTCCACTTT
CDR3aa: CASSLGQATSSYNSPLHF

d_gene: -
j_gene: TRBJ2-7
abundance: -
v_gene: TRBV27
CDR3nt: TGTGCCAGCAGTTTAACGGGACACTTCTCCTACGAGCAGTACTTC
CDR3aa: CASSLTGHFSYEQYF

d_gene: -
j_gene: TRBJ2-7
abundance: few
v_gene: TRBV18
CDR3nt: TGTGCCAGCTCACCAAGGTACAGGAGCTACGAGCAGTACTTC
CDR3aa: CASSPRYRSYEQYF

d_gene: TRBD2
j_gene: TRBJ2-7
abundance: few
v_gene: TRBV7-2
CDR3nt: TGTGCCAGCAGCTTAGCGGCTAGCGGGAGCCCCTCCTACGAGCAGTACTTC
CDR3aa: CASSLAASGSPSYEQYF

d_gene: TRBD1
j_gene: TRBJ1-1
abundance: -
v_gene: TRBV5-1
CDR3nt: TGCGCCAGCAGCTTTTTGGGGACAGAAAATAGTGAAGCTTTCTTT
CDR3aa: CASSFLGTENSEAFF

d_gene: -
j_gene: TRBJ2-5
abundance: -
v_gene: TRBV10-3
CDR3nt: TGTGCCATCAGGGATGACGGCGGAGAGACCCAGTACTTC
CDR3aa: CAIRDDGGETQYF

d_gene: TRBD2
j_gene: TRBJ2-1
abundance: -
v_gene: TRBV7-2
CDR3nt: TGTGCCAGCACCCCATGGGGCGGGAGCGACAATGAGCAGTTCTTC
CDR3aa: CASTPWGGSDNEQFF

d_gene: -
j_gene: TRBJ2-1
abundance: -
v_gene: TRBV6-5
CDR3nt: TGTGCCAGCAGTTACTCCATTGACTCTTCCCATGAGCAGTTCTTC
CDR3aa: CASSYSIDSSHEQFF

d_gene: TRBD1
j_gene: TRBJ2-2
abundance: -
v_gene: TRBV27
CDR3nt: TGTGCCAGCAGTCCGTGGACAGGGTCGACCACCGGGGAGCTGTTTTTT
CDR3aa: CASSPWTGSTTGELFF

d_gene: -
j_gene: TRBJ1-2
abundance: few
v_gene: TRBV5-4
CDR3nt: TGTGCCAGCAGCTTGGACAGATATGGCTACACCTTC
CDR3aa: CASSLDRYGYTF

d_gene: TRBD1
j_gene: TRBJ1-1
abundance: -
v_gene: TRBV28
CDR3nt: TGTGCCAGCATCATGACAGGGAGGGCTTTCTTT
CDR3aa: CASIMTGRAFF

d_gene: TRBD2
j_gene: TRBJ2-1
abundance: -
v_gene: TRBV6-5
CDR3nt: TGTGCCAGCAGCCGAGGGACTAGCGGTATGAATGAGCAGTTCTTC
CDR3aa: CASSRGTSGMNEQFF

d_gene: -
j_gene: TRBJ1-3
abundance: -
v_gene: TRBV5-1
CDR3nt: TGCGCCAGCAGCTTGGCGTCAGGTGGAAACACCATATATTTT
CDR3aa: CASSLASGGNTIYF

d_gene: TRBD2
j_gene: TRBJ2-1
abundance: -
v_gene: TRBV7-2
CDR3nt: TGTGCCAGCAGCTTAGTCCCCGGGACTAGCCCCGGTGAGCAGTTCTTC
CDR3aa: CASSLVPGTSPGEQFF

d_gene: TRBD1
j_gene: TRBJ2-7
abundance: -
v_gene: TRBV10-1
CDR3nt: TGCGCCAGCAGTTTGGGGGGACAGGGGATGAGGGAGCAGTACTTC
CDR3aa: CASSLGGQGMREQYF

d_gene: TRBD2
j_gene: TRBJ2-7
abundance: -
v_gene: TRBV6-1
CDR3nt: TGTGCCAGCAGTGAAGTGGGGCTAGCGGGATACGAGCAGTACTTC
CDR3aa: CASSEVGLAGYEQYF

d_gene: TRBD1
j_gene: TRBJ2-7
abundance: -
v_gene: TRBV9
CDR3nt: TGTGCCAGCAGCGTAGAGGGGGCGCGGTCGGACGAGCAGTACTTC
CDR3aa: CASSVEGARSDEQYF

d_gene: -
j_gene: TRBJ2-5
abundance: -
v_gene: TRBV18
CDR3nt: TGTGCCAGCTCACCACCGACTGAGCGAGAGACCCAGTACTTC
CDR3aa: CASSPPTERETQYF

d_gene: TRBD1
j_gene: TRBJ2-5
abundance: few
v_gene: TRBV27
CDR3nt: TGTGCCAGCCGGCAAGACAGGGGTGTCGAGACCCAGTACTTC
CDR3aa: CASRQDRGVETQYF

d_gene: -
j_gene: TRBJ2-7
abundance: -
v_gene: TRBV6-6
CDR3nt: TGTGCCAGCAGTTACTCGACTAAAGACTACGAGCAGTACTTC
CDR3aa: CASSYSTKDYEQYF